The T cell receptor (beta chain) under discussion was sequenced for a study of hypomethylating agent response in myelodysplastic syndrome. The assay was immunoSEQ multiplex PCR, and TCRdb's table has in-frame clones only and misses some. The sample lists roughly 9,800 clones, nearly 85% seen once, with approximately 4% in the top ten. Trimming left V 3 bases short and J 7 bases short, with 16 bases between. The CDR3 is 14 amino acids. Germline CDR1 and CDR2: SGHRS and YFSETQ. Bulk bone marrow was analyzed without sorting T-cell subsets. The chain carries TRBV5-1 and TRBJ1-2, with a tentative D call TRBD1 (5 bases). This sequence was found in a human donor with myelodysplastic syndrome. The source was bone marrow, collected before or after starting hypomethylating agent treatment for myelodysplastic syndrome (not recorded which). CDR3 amino acids: CASSSGGATLGYTF. Here the CDR3 DNA reads TGCGCCAGCAGCTCGGGAGGGGCCACGCTTGGCTACACCTTC.